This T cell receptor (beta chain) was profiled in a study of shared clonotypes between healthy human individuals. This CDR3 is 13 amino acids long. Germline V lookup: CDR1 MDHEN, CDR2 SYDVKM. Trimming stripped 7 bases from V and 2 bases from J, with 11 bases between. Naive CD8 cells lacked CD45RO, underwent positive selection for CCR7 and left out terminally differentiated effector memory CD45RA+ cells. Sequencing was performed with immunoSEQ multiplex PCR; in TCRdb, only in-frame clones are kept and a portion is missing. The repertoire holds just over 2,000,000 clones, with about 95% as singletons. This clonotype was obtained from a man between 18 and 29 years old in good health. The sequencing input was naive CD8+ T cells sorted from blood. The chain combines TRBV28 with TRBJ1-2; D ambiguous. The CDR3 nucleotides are TGTGCCAGCACCGCGTCCGGGAACTATGGCTACACCTTC. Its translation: CASTASGNYGYTF.